The clone carrying this T cell receptor (beta chain) was seen a few times. Patients at the Seattle site were enrolled during active infection and followed longitudinally. This sample is part of a study of blood T cell repertoires in COVID-19. Turning to the study itself: Specimens from acute and convalescent COVID-19 originated in the United States, Italy and Spain.

Libraries were prepared by immunoSEQ multiplex PCR; TCRdb keeps only in-frame clonotypes and omits some of them. This table has about 240,000 clones, 82% appearing once. The clonotype originates from a woman older than 75 with COVID-19, enrolled during active disease. Sequencing used peripheral blood.

The DNA of the CDR3 is TGTGCCAGCAGTGGACTTACGGGCACCGGGGAGCTGTTTTTT. Its translation: CASSGLTGTGELFF. The chain couples TRBV5-6 to TRBJ2-2; TRBD2 is a possible D gene (5 bases). Trimming left V 5 bases short and J 4 bases short, with 12 bases between. CDR1 and CDR2 from the germline V gene are SGHDT and YYEEEE. This CDR3 has 14 amino acids.